This T cell receptor beta chain was found in a study of PD-1 blockade in classical Hodgkin lymphoma (dated by TCRdb to 2020 to 2021). At the level of the whole study: Nivolumab dosing was 3 mg/kg intravenously every 2 weeks, continuing until either disease progression or unacceptable toxicity. To define a peripheral blood immune signature of response to PD-1 blockade in classical Hodgkin lymphoma, the study combined TCR beta sequencing with CyTOF. Broader findings and caveats from the paper: By C4D1, a significant rise was seen in CD4+ TCR diversity but not in CD8+ TCR diversity (p=0.0027 vs p=0.16), and the rise was most apparent among complete responders (p=0.02). Baseline TCR diversity was reported to be lower in newly diagnosed patients than in healthy donors, and even lower in relapsed/refractory patients. The study was limited to a single clinical trial cohort, and causes of repertoire differences, possibly disease activity or prior therapy, remained undefined. Among trial patients, those achieving complete response had baseline diversity similar to that of newly diagnosed patients, while diversity was significantly lower in partial responders and progressors. Patients starting nivolumab less than 1 year after ASCT had lower diversity and were excluded from later analyses to avoid confounding by immune reconstitution.

Genomic DNA was isolated using the Qiagen DNeasy kit from unsorted PBMCs as well as from negatively selected CD4+ and CD8+ fractions. TCR beta CDR3 regions were subjected to amplification by immunoSEQ multiplex PCR with primers that anneal to V and J segments. Amplification bias was minimized using a synthetic immune receptor repertoire, and residual bias was removed computationally after sequencing. In the authors' own workflow: Repertoire diversity was quantified as the Shannon entropy index using custom Python scripts. Unsorted, CD4+ and CD8+ repertoires were analyzed separately, except in combined analyses where CD4+ and CD8+ sequences were merged in silico. A clone counted as expanded when the clone's frequency after treatment rose at least 2-fold relative to C1D1, and clones undetected at baseline were given a pseudocount of 0.5. Clones with 0 or 1 copy at C1D1 were classified as singleton clones, and clones with 2 or more copies were classified as non-singleton clones. By matching protein sequences in sorted samples from the same patient, clones expanded in unsorted samples were annotated as CD4+, CD8+ or unknown. Diversity changes from C1D1 to C4D1 were tested in paired samples using Wilcoxon tests. TCRdb obtained this table from immuneACCESS and retained in-frame rearrangements with V and J assigned. These tables miss some clones; where compared with another copy, unresolved V genes account for less than half of the shortfall, and the remainder is unexplained. That table furnishes V, J and clone size, whereas the DNA furnished D and trimming. Across this sample there are about 40,000 clones, with 70% to 80% seen only once. The top ten hold roughly 3% of the sample.

As for this clone: Its recognized antigen is unknown. Nothing much larger sits one base from this clone, and base qualities are not available.

Per the germline V gene, SGHNT is the CDR1 and YENEEA is the CDR2. Including cysteine and phenylalanine, the CDR3 has 17 amino acids. The CDR3 DNA has 51 bases and is translated from base 1. V gives up 0 bases and J gives up 1 base, and the segment between their germline ends measures 14 bases. This specimen's time point label, interpreted: cycle 1 day 1 (C1D1), immediately before nivolumab initiation. Relapse after autologous stem cell transplantation had occurred in all trial patients, and cohorts A, B and C were distinguished by prior brentuximab vedotin exposure. The trial cohort was composed of 56 patients with relapsed/refractory classical Hodgkin lymphoma, for whom complete response, partial response or progressive disease was recorded as best overall response. Trial patients were treated with single-agent nivolumab in the multi-cohort phase II CheckMate 205 trial. Best overall response was determined by an independent review committee according to the 2007 International Working Group response criteria. PBMCs from the trial were collected at three points: immediately before nivolumab initiation (C1D1), and during therapy at cycle 2 day 1 and cycle 4 day 1. Peripheral blood was collected in 8 mL Vacutainer Cell Preparation Tubes, from which PBMCs were isolated by centrifugation and then cryopreserved.

The sequence was obtained from a human donor with classical Hodgkin lymphoma. The source material was peripheral blood mononuclear cells (PBMCs), sampled at baseline. The chain employs TRBV11-3 and TRBJ2-3; a tentative D match to TRBD2 spans 6 bases. This receptor carries the CDR3 CASSLEGTGAGTDTQYF. The DNA sequence reads TGTGCCAGCAGCTTAGAAGGGACGGGAGCCGGCACAGATACGCAGTATTTT.